What follows are 6 T cell receptor beta chains derived from one specimen sequenced in a study of blood T cell repertoires in COVID-19. The repertoire was sequenced with immunoSEQ multiplex PCR; TCRdb's copy has only in-frame clones and lacks some. The profile shows fewer than 200,000 clones, approximately 84% of them singletons. Sequences were obtained from peripheral blood. These receptors came from a human donor in a cohort sampled during active COVID-19.

The chain joins TRBV9 to TRBJ2-1; TRBD1 is a possible D gene (5 bases). CDR1 is SGDLS, CDR2 YYNGEE, per germline. The CDR3 totals 15 residues. V lost 0 bases to trimming and J lost 6 bases, with 13 bases between them. The CDR3 region has the DNA TGTGCCAGCAGCGTAGGGCAGGGTCCGTTCAATGAGCAGTTCTTC. Protein product: CASSVGQGPFNEQFF. The whole variable domain, filled in from reference TRBV9 and TRBJ2-1, reads DSGVTQTPKHLITATGQRVTLRCSPRSGDLSVYWYQQSLDQGLQFLIQYYNGEERAKGNILERFSAQQFPDLHSELNLSSLELGDSALYFCASSVGQGPFNEQFFGPGTRLTVL.

V and J are TRBV7-9 and TRBJ1-1; TRBD1 agrees at 8 bases. The CDR3 spans 17 residues. V dropped 4 bases and J dropped 2; count of bases not matched to a gene: 12. Germline CDR1 is SEHNR and CDR2 is FQNEAQ (reference sequence). Here the CDR3 DNA reads TGTGCCAGCAGCTACCTCCCGGGACAGGTGATTAACACTGAAGCTTTCTTT. Its protein product is CASSYLPGQVINTEAFF.

This chain joins TRBV5-1 and TRBJ1-1, with D tentatively TRBD1 (6 bases). The CDR3 runs 13 residues. Trimming cost V 5 bases and J 3 bases, with 11 bases left between them. Germline V lookup: CDR1 SGHRS, CDR2 YFSETQ. CDR3 nucleotide sequence: TGCGCCAGCAGTAGGGACACTTACACTGAAGCTTTCTTT. Residues: CASSRDTYTEAFF.

Here the CDR3 reads CAITTGGLGYTF. The CDR3 DNA sequence: TGTGCCATCACGACAGGGGGCTTAGGCTACACCTTC. This sequence joins TRBV10-3 and TRBJ1-2, with TRBD1 matching 10 bases. The CDR3 totals 12 residues. The V segment lost 7 bases and the J segment 8 bases; nucleotides outside the gene matches: 4. Germline CDR1 and CDR2: ENHRY and SYGVKD.

The chain carries TRBV5-1 and TRBJ2-7; 7 bases are shared with TRBD2. V dropped 1 base and J dropped 5; count of bases not matched to a gene: 9. Per the germline V gene, CDR1 is SGHRS and CDR2 is YFSETQ. This CDR3 contains 15 residues. This chain's CDR3 is CASSLSGDFWDEQYF. The CDR3 DNA reads TGCGCCAGCAGCTTGAGCGGGGATTTTTGGGACGAGCAGTACTTC. The variable domain in full, with the rest retrieved from reference TRBV5-1 and TRBJ2-7, is KAGVTQTPRYLIKTRGQQVTLSCSPISGHRSVSWYQQTPGQGLQFLFEYFSETQRNKGNFPGRFSGRQFSNSRSEMNVSTLELGDSALYLCASSLSGDFWDEQYFGPGTRLTVT.

The chain couples TRBV4-1 to TRBJ1-2; 12 bases agree with TRBD1. J gave up 8 bases and V 4 bases, and 8 bases lay outside the gene matches. The CDR3 loop spans 15 amino acids. CDR1 MGHRA and CDR2 YSYEKL come from the germline V gene. The chain's CDR3 is CASSRQGQGASGYTF. The CDR3, as DNA: TGCGCCAGCAGCCGGCAGGGACAGGGGGCATCAGGCTACACCTTC.